This T cell receptor beta chain is drawn from a study of T cell responses to AZD1222 COVID-19 vaccine. General study points: A reported finding is that nearly half of spike-specific TCRs target unmutated variant regions. Recipients of two AZD1222 doses showed rising Spike-specific TCR breadth and depth. A mostly white British donor set with more females was recruited, and clonal diversity was possibly underestimated. Only a handful of people who got AZD1222 tested seropositive at baseline.

In its sample, this clone was seen once. The antigen is undetermined. The junction had 1 base not matched to a gene; V was cut back by 3 bases and J by 3 bases. Germline V gives CDR1 LNHDA, CDR2 SQIVND (reference sequence). The CDR3 is made up of 13 amino acids. Some clones are missing from TCRdb's copy, which holds only in-frame ones; the method was immunoSEQ multiplex PCR. The repertoire consists of approximately 140,000 clones, with around nine tenths occurring once and the leading ten covering roughly 2.8%. Sequences were derived from peripheral blood, sampled on day 0 of MenACWY control vaccination. V gene TRBV19 combines with J gene TRBJ1-2; the match to TRBD1 covers 7 bases. The receptor was derived from an adult in good health. The CDR3 DNA is TGTGCCAGTAGTATCCAGGGGGACTATGGCTACACCTTC. Amino acids: CASSIQGDYGYTF.